This TCR beta chain is from a study of T cell repertoires in cytomegalovirus infection. Overall study context: Newly reported HLA-C-restricted and thoroughly characterized HLA-B-restricted CMV epitopes were employed. From public TCR beta signatures came an indication of both CMV infection and matching HLA type. Findings and caveats of the study: Summed public TCR beta family frequency identified CMV carriers bearing the relevant HLA. CMV-specific TCR beta clonotypes restricted by HLA-C dominated the ex vivo response.

About this clonotype: Antigen specificity is unknown.

The V gene's germline CDR1 is ENHRY and CDR2 SYGVKD. The J segment lost 6 bases and the V segment lost 4 bases, leaving 13 bases of the junction unmatched. This CDR3 region has 16 residues. One entry per CDR3 protein, called by TCRdb with MiXCR from the reads. This sample has some 800,000 distinct CDR3 sequences, with roughly 33% found just once. The sample here was cultured CD8+ T cells from PBMCs, taken from culture after CMV antigen stimulation. This chain joins TRBV10-3 and TRBJ1-1, with 8 bases lining up with TRBD1. The clonotype originates from a human donor in good health (CMV status not recorded). Some clones in this sample may be carry-over from other donors' samples. The CDR3 loop reads CAISVSRDRKGAEAFF. The DNA of the CDR3 is TGTGCCATCAGTGTCAGCCGGGACAGGAAGGGTGCTGAAGCTTTCTTT.